A selection of T cell receptor beta chains follows, all from one sample in a study of technical replicates of blood from several donors. Only in-frame clones appear in the TCRdb table, and some are missing; sequencing was by immunoSEQ multiplex PCR. This table has 85,000 to 95,000 clones, 96% appearing once. Sequencing was carried out using T cells isolated from PBMCs. The receptors were sampled from a human donor in good health. Both conserved end residues are trimmed from each CDR3. Clone size appears in some rows only: once, few, many, or a class for an expanded clone.

clone size: .; V gene: TRBV9; J gene: TRBJ2-5; CDR3 protein: ASSVATGGQETQY
clone size: .; V gene: TRBV2; J gene: TRBJ2-7; CDR3 protein: ASKRTTSSYEQY
clone size: .; V gene: TRBV6-5; J gene: TRBJ1-2; CDR3 protein: ASSYLIGAGADGYT
clone size: .; V gene: TRBV21-1; J gene: TRBJ2-2; CDR3 protein: ASSKMGGDYDTGELF
clone size: .; V gene: TRBV7-3; J gene: TRBJ2-3; CDR3 protein: ASSLAGGGGHTQY
clone size: once; V gene: TRBV18; J gene: TRBJ2-7; CDR3 protein: ARALKGLGEQY
clone size: .; V gene: TRBV30; J gene: TRBJ2-7; CDR3 protein: AWTSGRRWSYEQY
clone size: .; V gene: TRBV9; J gene: TRBJ2-7; CDR3 protein: ASSAGTGNREQY
clone size: .; V gene: TRBV6-5; J gene: TRBJ2-6; CDR3 protein: ASRRQSSGANVLT
clone size: .; V gene: TRBV11-3; J gene: TRBJ1-1; CDR3 protein: ASSFGQGKNTEAF
clone size: .; V gene: TRBV7-3; J gene: TRBJ2-1; CDR3 protein: ASSLTFLAGTNYNEQF
clone size: .; V gene: TRBV7-2; J gene: TRBJ2-7; CDR3 protein: ASSLVGGSTYEQY
clone size: once; V gene: TRBV14; J gene: TRBJ2-3; CDR3 protein: ASSQEASPHPQY
clone size: .; V gene: TRBV2; J gene: TRBJ1-2; CDR3 protein: ASSEVTGGHYGYT
clone size: .; V gene: TRBV7-8; J gene: TRBJ1-3; CDR3 protein: ASSSFGTGEGGNTIY
clone size: .; V gene: TRBV7-2; J gene: TRBJ2-7; CDR3 protein: ASSGRTSGRGSYEQY
clone size: .; V gene: TRBV6-5; J gene: TRBJ2-1; CDR3 protein: ASRRTSGWYNEQF
clone size: once; V gene: TRBV2; J gene: TRBJ2-3; CDR3 protein: ASSELSSGFTDTQY
clone size: .; V gene: TRBV4-1; J gene: TRBJ2-1; CDR3 protein: ASSQAAGGNEQF
clone size: .; V gene: TRBV7-9; J gene: TRBJ2-3; CDR3 protein: ASSHRDRGTDTQY
clone size: .; V gene: TRBV15; J gene: TRBJ2-5; CDR3 protein: ATSRGGEETQY
clone size: .; V gene: TRBV6-1; J gene: TRBJ1-2; CDR3 protein: ASSELSLGLINYGYT
clone size: .; V gene: TRBV30; J gene: TRBJ1-5; CDR3 protein: AWSDNNQPQH
clone size: .; V gene: TRBV4-1; J gene: TRBJ2-7; CDR3 protein: ASSQEATSGFYEQY
clone size: .; V gene: TRBV9; J gene: TRBJ2-4; CDR3 protein: ASSVAGDRNIQY